The 18 T cell receptor beta chains presented below share a single source sample, sequenced in a study of vaccination and CD4 T cells after COVID-19. As to treatment: 10-day PBMC culture with coronavirus spike peptide pools or control peptides (ViraFEST assay). These receptors are not linked to any known antigen. The Oncomine TCR Beta short-read assay sequenced DNA from cultured CD4+ T cells. TCRdb passed the PCR reads through MiXCR, listing each CDR3 protein once. The sample yields approximately 19,000 distinct CDR3 sequences, 43% seen once. Sequencing was performed on CD4+ T cells from blood, cultured in vitro. These receptor sequences come from a human donor who had recovered from COVID-19.

The chain uses TRBV6-1 and TRBJ2-1; maybe TRBD1 (6 bases). The CDR3 is made up of 15 amino acids. V was pared by 6 bases and J by 0 bases, with 12 bases between. Looked up from germline, CDR1 is MNHNS and CDR2 is SASEGT. The CDR3 DNA follows: TGTGCCAGCAGGAAACAGGGAAGCTCCTACAATGAGCAGTTCTTC. It is translated as CASRKQGSSYNEQFF.

The chain links TRBV27 to TRBJ2-1, with D perhaps matching TRBD2 (5 bases). Germline V gene data show CDR1 as MNHEY and CDR2 as SMNVEV (reference sequence). The V end lost 4 bases, the J end lost 8 bases, and 12 bases lay between the germline ends. The CDR3 is 13 residues long. The CDR3 protein is CASSSGYGYEQFF. The CDR3 coding sequence is TGTGCCAGCAGTTCGGGATATGGTTATGAGCAGTTCTTC.

CDR3 in DNA: TGTGCCAGCAGCTCGCCTTCGGGGACTGAAGCTTTCTTT. Residues: CASSSPSGTEAFF. V gene TRBV6-1 combines with J gene TRBJ1-1; D call uncertain. CDR1 MNHNS and CDR2 SASEGT come from the germline V gene. This CDR3 comprises 13 residues. The V gene lost 6 bases and the J gene lost 5 bases, with 13 bases spanning the gap.

This clonotype was counted between two and nine times. This chain links TRBV6-2 or TRBV6-3 with TRBJ1-1, with D perhaps TRBD1 (5 bases). Trimming shortened V by 2 bases and J by 1 base, and 8 bases separated the two germline ends. The CDR3 extends over 14 amino acids. Germline CDR1 is MNHEY and CDR2 is SVGEGT. CDR3 coding DNA: TGTGCCAGCAGTTACGGGGACGCGAACACTGAAGCTTTCTTT. Its protein is CASSYGDANTEAFF.

The chain carries TRBV5-6 and TRBJ1-5, with 11 bases identical to TRBD1. Germline V lookup: CDR1 SGHDT, CDR2 YYEEEE. The CDR3 is 15 amino acids. V shed 6 bases, J shed 4 bases, and the junction held 6 bases outside the gene matches. CDR3 region: CASTRTGGGNQPQHF. CDR3 sequence (DNA): TGTGCCAGCACCCGGACAGGGGGCGGGAATCAGCCCCAGCATTTT.

This clonotype turned up a few times. V is TRBV27 and J is TRBJ2-1, with D unresolved. The V gene lost 2 bases and the J gene lost 6 bases, with 14 bases spanning the gap. The germline gives CDR1 MNHEY, CDR2 SMNVEV (reference sequence). CDR3 size: 15 residues. CDR3 sequence reads: CASSLLGLGPNEQFF. DNA for the CDR3: TGTGCCAGCAGTTTACTGGGCCTGGGCCCCAATGAGCAGTTCTTC.

V and J are TRBV20-1 and TRBJ2-3, with D uncertain. The CDR3 totals 15 residues. V lost 3 bases and J 2 bases, leaving 15 bases between the germline ends. The germline CDR1 and CDR2 sequences are DFQATT and SNEGSKA (reference sequence). The CDR3 sequence is CSARRGPGVTDTQYF. The CDR3 coding sequence is TGCAGTGCTAGGCGTGGGCCGGGTGTCACAGATACGCAGTATTTT.

The chain uses TRBV4-1 and TRBJ2-7, with 7 nucleotides matching TRBD1. V trimming: 4 bases; J trimming: 1 base; junction bases outside the gene matches: 7. CDR3 size: 15 residues. Germline V gene lookup returns CDR1 MGHRA and CDR2 YSYEKL. The CDR3 protein is CASSRTGDSSYEQYF. DNA of the CDR3: TGCGCCAGCAGCCGAACAGGGGATTCATCCTACGAGCAGTACTTC.

The V gene is TRBV15, the J gene TRBJ1-2; D gene ambiguous. The V end lost 1 base, the J end lost 4 bases, and 13 bases lay between the germline ends. This CDR3 comprises 15 residues. CDR1 and CDR2 (germline): LNHNV, YYDKDF (reference sequence). The CDR3 loop is CATSRAISGSYGYTF. The CDR3 DNA reads as TGTGCCACCAGCAGAGCCATATCCGGGTCCTATGGCTACACCTTC.

This clonotype turned up a few times. The rearrangement links TRBV27 to TRBJ1-2; D is unresolved. V lost 4 bases to trimming and J lost 6 bases, with 12 bases between them. Germline assignment: CDR1 MNHEY and CDR2 SMNVEV (reference sequence). CDR3 length: 13 amino acids. The CDR3 region has the DNA TGTGCCAGCAGTTCCGAGGGATACGATGGCTACACCTTC. This codes for CASSSEGYDGYTF.

This chain uses TRBV28 with TRBJ2-4; D may be TRBD1 (6 bases). The germline gives CDR1 MDHEN, CDR2 SYDVKM. This CDR3 has 16 amino acids. Trimming took off 0 bases at V and 3 bases at J, with 12 bases between the two ends. CDR3: CASSLWSQGFKNIQYF. In DNA, the CDR3 is TGTGCCAGCAGTTTATGGAGTCAGGGGTTCAAAAACATTCAGTACTTC.

This clonotype was observed a handful of times. The chain joins TRBV6-1 to TRBJ2-7; D uncertain. The CDR3 totals 13 residues. Trimming cost V 4 bases and J 2 bases, with 9 bases left between them. CDR1 MNHNS and CDR2 SASEGT come from the germline V gene. The DNA for the CDR3 is TGTGCCAGCAGTGCCGCGGCTACCTACGAGCAGTACTTC. Translation: CASSAAATYEQYF.

V usage is TRBV7-2 and J usage is TRBJ1-5, with D maybe TRBD1 (6 bases). The V gene's germline CDR1 is SGHTA and CDR2 FQGNSA. V shed 2 bases and J shed 3 bases, with 11 bases lying between them. There are 15 residues in the CDR3. This CDR3 is CASSLSGAPNQPQHF. In nucleotides, the CDR3 is TGTGCCAGCAGCTTATCGGGGGCACCCAATCAGCCCCAGCATTTT. Together with reference TRBV7-2 and TRBJ1-5, the CDR3 gives the full variable domain: GAGVSQSPSNKVTEKGKDVELRCDPISGHTALYWYRQSLGQGLEFLIYFQGNSAPDKSGLPSDRFSAERTGGSVSTLTIQRTQQEDSAVYLCASSLSGAPNQPQHFGDGTRLSIL.

The V call is TRBV7-2, the J call TRBJ2-1, with D possibly TRBD2 on 6 matching bases. The CDR3 contains 15 residues. V was clipped by 5 bases and J by 6 bases, with 17 bases between them. The V gene's germline CDR1 is SGHTA and CDR2 FQGNSA. CDR3 residues: CASSAQAGLINEQFF. The CDR3 nucleotides read TGTGCCAGCAGCGCCCAGGCGGGACTGATCAATGAGCAGTTCTTC.

The chain couples TRBV2 to TRBJ2-7; 8 nucleotides match TRBD1. The CDR3 covers 13 residues. Germline CDR1 reads SNHLY; CDR2 reads FYNNEI. V trimming: 6 bases; J trimming: 4 bases; junction bases outside the gene matches: 5. The CDR3 protein is CASRGTGVYEQYF. The CDR3 DNA sequence: TGTGCCAGCAGAGGGACAGGAGTTTACGAGCAGTACTTC.

This clonotype appeared a single time. The chain links TRBV27 to TRBJ2-7; TRBD1 matches 9 bases. The CDR3 is 17 residues long. Trimming removed 5 bases from V and 4 bases from J; junction bases left unmatched: 15. Germline lookup yields CDR1 MNHEY and CDR2 SMNVEV (reference sequence). The CDR3 is CASSLTGGLNIRYEQYF. The CDR3 DNA reads TGTGCCAGCAGTCTGACAGGGGGTCTTAATATAAGGTACGAGCAGTACTTC.

In its sample, this clonotype is medium-sized. This chain uses TRBV5-4 with TRBJ1-1, with D perhaps matching TRBD1 (6 bases). This CDR3 is built from 15 residues. Germline lookup yields CDR1 SGHNT and CDR2 YYREEE (reference sequence). Trimming removed 4 bases at V and 2 bases at J, with 15 bases between. The CDR3 sequence is CASSPGQWGNTEAFF. CDR3 DNA: TGTGCCAGCAGCCCAGGACAGTGGGGCAACACTGAAGCTTTCTTT.

The J gene is TRBJ2-7, the V gene TRBV11-3, with D possibly TRBD1 on 6 matching bases. Trimming removed 6 bases at V and 4 bases at J, with 10 bases between. The CDR3 totals 12 residues. From germline, CDR1 is SGHNT and CDR2 YENEEA. CDR3 in DNA: TGTGCCAGCAGTCAAGGGGGTTACGAGCAGTACTTC. It encodes CASSQGGYEQYF.